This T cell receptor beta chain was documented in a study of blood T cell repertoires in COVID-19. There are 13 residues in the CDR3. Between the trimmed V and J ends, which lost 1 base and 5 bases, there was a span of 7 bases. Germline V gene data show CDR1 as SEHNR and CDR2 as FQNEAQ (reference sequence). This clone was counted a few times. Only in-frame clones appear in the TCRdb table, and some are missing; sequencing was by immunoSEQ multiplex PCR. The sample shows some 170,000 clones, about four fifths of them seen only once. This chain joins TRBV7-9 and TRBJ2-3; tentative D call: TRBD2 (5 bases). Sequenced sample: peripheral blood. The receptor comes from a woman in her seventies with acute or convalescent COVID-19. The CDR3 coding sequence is TGTGCCAGCAGCTTAGAAGGGAGAGATACGCAGTATTTT. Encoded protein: CASSLEGRDTQYF.